The rows below give T cell receptor beta chains drawn from one sample of a study of cytomegalovirus exposure and HLA in healthy donors. Assay used: immunoSEQ multiplex PCR; TCRdb lists only in-frame clones, some missing. The table lists 200,000 to 250,000 clones, approximately 90% of them singletons. The source material was PBMCs. Receptor source: a woman aged 18-29 years in good health and CMV-seronegative. CDR3s include the opening cysteine and the closing phenylalanine or tryptophan.

j_call v_call cdr3_aa
TRBJ2-5 TRBV28 CASSFHYAGGHGETQYF
TRBJ2-1 TRBV5-6 CASSHGQGLGNEQFF
TRBJ2-7 TRBV29-1 CSVRVGSTYEQYF
TRBJ1-1 TRBV6-5 CASSYGRNTEAFF
TRBJ2-1 TRBV25-1 CASSGRQGAYNEQFF
TRBJ2-1 TRBV5-1 CASSRGLAGGLYNEQFF
TRBJ1-1 TRBV6-5 CASRGAGEAFF
TRBJ2-7 TRBV2 CASRRLAGVYEQYF
TRBJ2-7 TRBV10-2 CASSDRGYEQYF
TRBJ1-1 TRBV1 CTSSRKRSEAFF
TRBJ2-1 TRBV5-1 CASSLSGGRFNEQFF
TRBJ2-7 TRBV7-3 CASSSGLAGGEQYF
TRBJ2-2 TRBV5-1 CASSSRTTNTGELFF
TRBJ1-5 TRBV27 CASSFGWTNQPQHF
TRBJ2-7 TRBV2 CASSVGQGSYEQYF
TRBJ1-2 TRBV2 CASSETGQIYGYTF
TRBJ2-7 TRBV30 CAWSEGAHYEQYF
TRBJ2-1 TRBV21-1 CASSRLAGNNEQFF
TRBJ1-5 TRBV6-1 CASSDREIVRQPQHF
TRBJ1-2 TRBV12-5 CASGFWDRLFYGYTF
TRBJ1-5 TRBV30 CAWSEGSNQPQHF
TRBJ2-3 TRBV15 CATSRGWSLTDTQYF
TRBJ2-1 TRBV9 CASSVGQLYNEQFF
TRBJ2-7 TRBV15 CATSSGRRYEQYF
TRBJ2-3 TRBV7-6 CASSLVAGGTSTDTQYF
TRBJ2-1 TRBV9 CASSVGSGLGPSEQFF
TRBJ2-1 TRBV29-1 CSVVLEGQGPFCEQFF
TRBJ1-3 TRBV27 CASSSGTASGNTIYF
TRBJ2-7 TRBV6-1 CAGTGGYEQYF
TRBJ1-2 TRBV5-5 CASSSGTLDGYTF
TRBJ1-2 TRBV27 CASSRRSRGLDYGYTF
TRBJ1-1 TRBV7-9 CASSATRNTEAFF
TRBJ1-1 TRBV5-1 CASSFSKGALNTEAFF
TRBJ2-7 TRBV30 CAWSSGLAYEQYF
TRBJ1-2 TRBV7-8 CASSLDDSYYGYTF
TRBJ2-1 TRBV27 CASSFRTAYNEQFF
TRBJ1-5 TRBV4-1 CASSLRGSNQPQHF
TRBJ1-3 TRBV10-3 CATREGSGNTIYF
TRBJ2-7 TRBV28 CASLRTGGTYEQYF
TRBJ2-6 TRBV5-1 CASSFGLAASGANVLTF
TRBJ1-1 TRBV6-5 CASSYGTGDLITEAFF
TRBJ2-3 TRBV6-1 CASSATSGVGDTQYF
TRBJ2-7 TRBV10-2 CASSEPGSYAYEQYF
TRBJ2-2 TRBV9 CASSVALASGSNTGELFF
TRBJ2-1 TRBV14 CASSSHSGTGGFNEQFF
TRBJ1-5 TRBV6-1 CASSEASGAGQPQHF
TRBJ1-4 TRBV5-6 CASRKTGLEEKLFF
TRBJ2-7 TRBV6-1 CASSDREFRGYEQYF